The next 31 T cell receptor beta chains were all read from a single sample in a study of T-cell memory formation after mild COVID-19. TCRdb independently ran MiXCR on the 5' RACE reads; one entry per CDR3 protein. The data show around 180,000 distinct CDR3 sequences, 16% seen once. The source material was PBMCs or a T cell subset sorted from them (not recorded which). These receptor sequences come from an adult woman who had mild COVID-19 (a few samples of this study predate the infection). Cell type and time point are not known.

This clonotype was counted a few times. The chain uses TRBV11-2 and TRBJ1-3; D remains unclear. Trimming stripped 5 bases from V and 1 base from J, with 15 bases between. CDR3 length: 16 residues. Germline values: CDR1 SGHAT, CDR2 FQNNGV. CDR3 in DNA: TGTGCCAGCAGCCCCTATAAAAAATCATCTGGAAACACCATATATTTT. Translated: CASSPYKKSSGNTIYF.

The V call is TRBV12-3 or TRBV12-4, the J call TRBJ2-7, with D perhaps TRBD1 (6 bases). The CDR3 has 13 amino acids. V was cut by 5 bases and J by 7 bases, with 15 bases left in between. The CDR3: CASSPGTMFEQYF. In nucleotides, the CDR3 is TGTGCCAGCAGTCCCGGGACAATGTTTGAGCAGTACTTC.

This clonotype showed up just a few times. J is TRBJ2-3 and V is TRBV10-3; 10 bases fit TRBD2. Germline loops: CDR1 ENHRY, CDR2 SYGVKD. The CDR3 extends over 16 amino acids. The trim removed 3 bases at V and 1 base at J, leaving 4 bases unmatched. DNA for the CDR3: TGTGCCATCAGTGACCCGGGGACTAGCGGCACAGATACGCAGTATTTT. This encodes CAISDPGTSGTDTQYF.

This chain connects TRBV6-5 to TRBJ2-7; 7 nucleotides align to TRBD2. This CDR3 has 14 residues. The germline gives CDR1 MNHEY, CDR2 SVGAGI. Trimming at V came to 2 bases and at J to 4 bases, leaving 5 bases not matched to a gene. CDR3 amino acids: CASSYRAGEYEQYF. Written as DNA, the CDR3 is TGTGCCAGCAGTTACAGGGCGGGGGAGTACGAGCAGTACTTC.

The J gene is TRBJ1-1, the V gene TRBV29-1; TRBD1 might be the D (5 bases). CDR1 is SQVTM, CDR2 ANQGSEA, per germline. V gave up 6 bases and J gave up 0 bases, with 14 bases separating them. This CDR3 is 14 amino acids long. The CDR3 coding sequence is TGCAGCGTGGAGAAACAGGCTTTGAACACTGAAGCTTTCTTT. Encoded protein: CSVEKQALNTEAFF.

The chain carries TRBV12-3 or TRBV12-4 and TRBJ2-1, with a tentative D call TRBD1 (6 bases). The CDR3 has 15 amino acids. Trimming pared 5 bases from V and 2 bases from J, leaving 13 bases between. The CDR3: CASSPGTTAYNEQFF. The CDR3, as DNA: TGTGCCAGCAGTCCCGGGACAACCGCCTACAATGAGCAGTTCTTC.

The J gene is TRBJ2-1, the V gene TRBV15; 11 nucleotides align to TRBD2. The length of the CDR3 is 17 residues. CDR1 is LNHNV and CDR2 is YYDKDF in the germline V gene (reference sequence). V lost 6 bases to trimming and J lost 6 bases; unmatched junction nucleotides: 13. CDR3 in DNA: TGTGCCACCAGTAAGGGGGCCGCTAGCGGGAGGCTCAATGAGCAGTTCTTC. It translates to CATSKGAASGRLNEQFF.

This clonotype turned up a few times. Here the CDR3 DNA reads TGTGCCAGCAGCGTCAAGGATACGCAGTATTTT. Translating gives CASSVKDTQYF. The gene calls are TRBV7-2 and TRBJ2-3; D is unresolved. The CDR3 covers 11 residues. Trimming removed 5 bases at V and 6 bases at J, with 6 bases between. Germline CDR1 SGHTA, CDR2 FQGNSA.

This chain links TRBV19 with TRBJ2-3; D is perhaps TRBD2 (6 bases). V was shortened by 9 bases and J by 4 bases, with 11 bases between the two germline ends. This CDR3 has 12 amino acids. Looked up from germline, CDR1 is LNHDA and CDR2 is SQIVND (reference sequence). The CDR3 DNA follows: TGTGCCAGCGGGAGTCGGGCAGATACGCAGTATTTT. Its translation: CASGSRADTQYF. Together with reference TRBV19 and TRBJ2-3, the CDR3 gives the full variable domain: DGGITQSPKYLFRKEGQNVTLSCEQNLNHDAMYWYRQDPGQGLRLIYYSQIVNDFQKGDIAEGYSVSREKKESFPLTVTSAQKNPTAFYLCASGSRADTQYFGPGTRLTVL.

The table lists this clonotype with many counts. The gene calls are TRBV12-3 or TRBV12-4 and TRBJ1-2, with 12 nucleotides matching TRBD1. CDR3 size: 16 residues. Trimming removed 5 bases from V and 4 bases from J; junction bases left unmatched: 8. DNA of the CDR3: TGTGCCAGCAGTCCCAAGCGGGACAGGGGGCTCTATGGCTACACCTTC. Amino acid sequence: CASSPKRDRGLYGYTF.

The chain has TRBV12-3 or TRBV12-4 and TRBJ1-1, with D uncertain. This CDR3 has 16 residues. V was cut by 5 bases and J by 4 bases, with 20 bases left in between. The DNA of the CDR3 is TGTGCCAGCAGTGGGATGCAAGTGTTGGGCCCCACTGAAGCTTTCTTT. Its protein product is CASSGMQVLGPTEAFF.

The chain's CDR3 is CASSYSTGLAGNTIYF. CDR3 DNA sequence: TGTGCCAGCAGTTACTCGACAGGGTTGGCTGGAAACACCATATATTTT. The chain is built from TRBV6-6 and TRBJ1-3, with 7 positions matching TRBD1. The J segment lost 2 bases and the V segment lost 0 bases, leaving 4 bases of the junction unmatched. This CDR3 is 16 amino acids long. The germline CDR1 and CDR2 sequences are MNHNY and SVGAGI (reference sequence).

The chain links TRBV5-1 to TRBJ2-7; TRBD2 aligns across 8 bases. Looked up from germline, CDR1 is SGHRS and CDR2 is YFSETQ. This CDR3 region has 14 residues. Germline trimming cut 0 bases from V and 7 bases from J; bases unmatched to any gene: 6. In DNA form, the CDR3 reads TGCGCCAGCAGCTTGGCCACGCCGGGAGGGGAGCAGTACTTC. This codes for CASSLATPGGEQYF.

This clonotype was observed a handful of times. The rearrangement joins TRBV7-2 to TRBJ2-1; D is undetermined. Germline values: CDR1 SGHTA, CDR2 FQGNSA. The CDR3 has 12 amino acids. Trimming cost V 0 bases and J 6 bases, with 3 bases left between them. The CDR3 region is CASSLAPNEQFF. For the CDR3, the DNA is TGTGCCAGCAGCTTAGCGCCCAATGAGCAGTTCTTC.

The chain couples TRBV12-3 or TRBV12-4 to TRBJ1-1; a weak D match, TRBD1 (5 bases). Trimming pared 0 bases from V and 1 base from J, leaving 12 bases between. The CDR3 consists of 16 residues. The CDR3 region has the DNA TGTGCCAGCAGTTTAGCGCGGCGGACAACGAACACTGAAGCTTTCTTT. This translates into CASSLARRTTNTEAFF.

The genes are TRBV14 and TRBJ2-5; D not certain. Trimming shortened V by 3 bases and J by 4 bases, and 6 bases separated the two germline ends. This CDR3 spans 12 amino acids. Looked up from germline, CDR1 is SGHDN and CDR2 is FVKESK. CDR3 residues: CASSHTPETQYF. CDR3 DNA sequence: TGTGCCAGCAGCCACACCCCAGAGACCCAGTACTTC.

This clonotype was seen a handful of times. V and J are TRBV20-1 and TRBJ2-1; TRBD2 aligns across 13 bases. Germline V gene sequence: CDR1 DFQATT, CDR2 SNEGSKA (reference sequence). V lost 1 base and J lost 3; bases outside the gene matches: 9. CDR3 length: 18 amino acids. In nucleotides, the CDR3 is TGCAGTGCTAGAGTTTTAGGGACTAGCGGGAACAACTACAATGAGCAGTTCTTC. Its translation is CSARVLGTSGNNYNEQFF.

This clonotype has a handful of counts. The J gene is TRBJ2-3, the V gene TRBV6-5; 9 nucleotides agree with TRBD2. This CDR3 has 17 residues. The germline V gene encodes CDR1 MNHEY and CDR2 SVGAGI. J lost 4 bases, V lost 0 bases, and 8 bases had no gene match. The chain's CDR3 is CASSYSSLAGMSDTQYF. CDR3 coding DNA: TGTGCCAGCAGTTACTCGTCGCTAGCGGGGATGTCAGATACGCAGTATTTT.

This chain joins TRBV4-1 and TRBJ2-2; 8 bases line up with TRBD1. The CDR3 consists of 17 residues. The V segment lost 4 bases and the J segment 0 bases; nucleotides outside the gene matches: 7. In germline, CDR1 is MGHRA, CDR2 YSYEKL. The CDR3 bases are TGCGCCAGCAGCCCGCACGGACAGGGTGCGAACACCGGGGAGCTGTTTTTT. Translating it yields CASSPHGQGANTGELFF.

A few counts support this clonotype. The rearrangement joins TRBV12-3 or TRBV12-4 to TRBJ2-5, with 9 bases aligning to TRBD1. The junction had 8 bases not matched to a gene; V was cut back by 5 bases and J by 4 bases. The CDR3 spans 15 residues. CDR3 protein: CASSIRGQGPETQYF. DNA for the CDR3: TGTGCCAGCAGTATCCGGGGACAGGGTCCAGAGACCCAGTACTTC.

Here the CDR3 reads CASSRTGYEQFF. CDR3 sequence (DNA): TGTGCCAGCAGTAGGACAGGGTATGAGCAGTTCTTC. This sequence joins TRBV25-1 and TRBJ2-1; TRBD1 agrees at 8 bases. Germline V gene data show CDR1 as MGHDK and CDR2 as SYGVNS. Trimming cost V 5 bases and J 8 bases; bases outside gene matches: 2. This CDR3 region has 12 residues.

This CDR3 is CASSRQGHRRAYSYEQYF. CDR3 bases: TGTGCCAGCAGCCGACAGGGACATCGGAGGGCTTACTCCTACGAGCAGTACTTC. The chain couples TRBV6-5 to TRBJ2-7, with a weak D call TRBD1 (7 bases). This CDR3 comprises 18 residues. CDR1 MNHEY and CDR2 SVGAGI come from the germline V gene. V gave up 6 bases and J gave up 0 bases, with 24 bases separating them.

This rearrangement joins TRBV11-2 to TRBJ2-3, with 10 bases aligning to TRBD1. The CDR3 contains 16 residues. Trimming removed 1 base from V and 5 bases from J; junction bases left unmatched: 6. CDR1 and CDR2 (germline): SGHAT, FQNNGV. This chain's CDR3 is CASSLAGTGVGDTQYF. CDR3 coding DNA: TGTGCCAGCAGCTTAGCCGGGACAGGGGTGGGAGATACGCAGTATTTT.

The DNA for the CDR3 is TGTGCCAGCAGTTATGGGACGCTAATGAACACTGAAGCTTTCTTT. Its translation is CASSYGTLMNTEAFF. V is TRBV6-5 and J is TRBJ1-1, with D perhaps matching TRBD1 (5 bases). Trimming pared 3 bases from V and 0 bases from J, leaving 11 bases between. Germline values: CDR1 MNHEY, CDR2 SVGAGI. The CDR3 contains 15 residues.

The chain combines TRBV7-9 with TRBJ2-1, with D maybe TRBD2 (7 bases). CDR3 length equals 19 residues. From germline, CDR1 is SEHNR and CDR2 FQNEAQ (reference sequence). V lost 11 bases to trimming and J lost 5 bases, with 34 bases between them. The CDR3 DNA reads TGTGCCTGCGGAACCCCGGGGGGCGTCTTAGCCGCAATAAACAATGAGCAGTTCTTC. Translated, it gives CACGTPGGVLAAINNEQFF.

This clonotype was counted only a few times. This rearrangement joins TRBV7-9 to TRBJ2-3; D gene uncertain. The germline V gene encodes CDR1 SEHNR and CDR2 FQNEAQ (reference sequence). CDR3 length: 16 residues. The V gene lost 3 bases and the J gene lost 5 bases, with 18 bases spanning the gap. CDR3: CASSFGDVSGKDTQYF. The CDR3 nucleotides are TGTGCCAGCAGCTTCGGCGACGTGAGTGGGAAAGATACGCAGTATTTT.

This clonotype was seen a handful of times. The chain uses TRBV12-3 or TRBV12-4 and TRBJ2-2; 11 bases are shared with TRBD2. V was pared by 1 base and J by 7 bases, with 2 bases of the junction left unmatched. The CDR3 runs to 15 residues. This chain's CDR3 is CASSLGGTSGGELFF. The CDR3 coding sequence is TGTGCCAGCAGTTTAGGAGGGACTAGCGGCGGGGAGCTGTTTTTT.

This clonotype was found once. V is TRBV7-6 and J is TRBJ1-3; TRBD1 matches at 7 bases. The CDR3 covers 15 residues. The germline CDR1 and CDR2 sequences are SGHVS and FNYEAQ. Trimming cost V 5 bases and J 0 bases; bases outside gene matches: 4. CDR3 nucleotides: TGTGCCAGCAGCCACACAGGGGCCTCTGGAAACACCATATATTTT. Protein: CASSHTGASGNTIYF.

This clonotype has more than one count but fewer than ten. The V call is TRBV20-1, the J call TRBJ1-2; no clear D gene. Germline-derived CDR1 and CDR2 are DFQATT and SNEGSKA (reference sequence). The germline V and J ends were trimmed by 6 bases and 0 bases, with 14 bases remaining between them. The length of the CDR3 is 14 residues. CDR3 protein: CSAVIRQANYGYTF. CDR3 sequence (DNA): TGCAGTGCCGTGATAAGACAAGCTAACTATGGCTACACCTTC.

This clonotype was recorded many times. The chain uses TRBV4-2 and TRBJ1-1; a possible D gene is TRBD1 (6 bases). Trimming left V 10 bases short and J 4 bases short, with 19 bases between. Germline CDR1 LGHNA, CDR2 YNFKEQ. This CDR3 contains 14 residues. The DNA of the CDR3 is TGTGCCACGCGAGACGCGGGCAGGGGCACTGAAGCTTTCTTT. It specifies CATRDAGRGTEAFF.

This clonotype was picked up a small number of times. The rearrangement links TRBV7-9 to TRBJ2-5; 13 nucleotides agree with TRBD2. Germline V gene lookup returns CDR1 SEHNR and CDR2 FQNEAQ (reference sequence). The junction had 3 bases not matched to a gene; V was cut back by 3 bases and J by 5 bases. The CDR3 runs 15 residues. CDR3 sequence (DNA): TGTGCCAGCAGCTTGGGACTAGCGGGACGGGAGACCCAGTACTTC. Translation gives CASSLGLAGRETQYF. Complete variable domain (other parts from reference TRBV7-9 and TRBJ2-5): DTGVSQNPRHKITKRGQNVTFRCDPISEHNRLYWYRQTLGQGPEFLTYFQNEAQLEKSRLLSDRFSAERPKGSFSTLEIQRTEQGDSAMYLCASSLGLAGRETQYFGPGTRLLVL.